Listed here are 24 T cell receptor beta chains from one sample, sequenced in a study of blood T cells in healthy people across ages. It was with a sample-barcoded 5' primer and a J-beta primer mix that a second PCR of roughly 7 to 12 cycles was run. TCRdb analysed the 5' RACE reads with MiXCR anew, one entry per CDR3 protein. This sample yields 700,000 to 950,000 distinct CDR3 sequences, of which 58% are seen a single time; approximately 20% belongs to the top ten. The sample consisted of blood. These receptors were taken from a man aged 25 to 45 in good health.

The V call is TRBV6-2 or TRBV6-3, the J call TRBJ2-1, with D possibly matching TRBD2 (5 bases). The DNA end favors TRBJ2-7, so the J call may be wrong. CDR3 length: 14 amino acids. The germline gives CDR1 MNHEY, CDR2 SVGEGT. CDR3 amino acids: CASSRGGSDNEQYF. CDR3 sequence (DNA): TGTGCCAGCAGTCGCGGTGGGAGTGACAATGAGCAGTACTTC.

V is TRBV20-1 and J is TRBJ2-3; D remains ambiguous. The V end lost 3 bases, the J end lost 2 bases, and 12 bases lay between the germline ends. This CDR3 region has 14 residues. Germline V lookup: CDR1 DFQATT, CDR2 SNEGSKA (reference sequence). The CDR3 nucleotides read TGCAGTGCTAGTGTAGGCAGGACCACAGATACGCAGTATTTT. It is translated as CSASVGRTTDTQYF.

The CDR3 DNA sequence: TGTGCCAGCAGCCATTCAGGGGGCTACAATGAGCAGTTCTTC. This sequence encodes CASSHSGGYNEQFF. The chain combines TRBV3-1 with TRBJ2-1; 7 nucleotides agree with TRBD1. The V segment lost 3 bases and the J segment 3 bases; nucleotides outside the gene matches: 2. The CDR3 covers 14 residues. Germline loops: CDR1 LGHDT, CDR2 YNNKEL (reference sequence).

The chain couples TRBV14 to TRBJ2-5; no definite D call. This CDR3 region has 14 residues. Between the trimmed V and J ends, which lost 1 base and 1 base, there was a span of 7 bases. Germline CDR1 and CDR2: SGHDN and FVKESK. The CDR3 bases are TGTGCCAGCAGCCAAGTGGCCTTCCAAGAGACCCAGTACTTC. Translated, it gives CASSQVAFQETQYF.

V usage is TRBV20-1 and J usage is TRBJ2-1, with TRBD1 identical over 7 bases. CDR1 and CDR2 (germline): DFQATT, SNEGSKA (reference sequence). CDR3 length equals 16 residues. Trimming at V came to 5 bases and at J to 1 base, leaving 11 bases not matched to a gene. CDR3 in amino acids: CSAVSRTGLSYNEQFF. CDR3 nucleotide sequence: TGCAGTGCTGTATCACGGACAGGTCTTTCCTACAATGAGCAGTTCTTC.

This clonotype has only a few counts. The CDR3 nucleotides are TGTGCCAGCAGCTCACAAACCGGGGGGCGCTCCTACGAGCAGTACTTC. Protein sequence: CASSSQTGGRSYEQYF. The rearrangement joins TRBV7-2 to TRBJ2-7; a weak D match, TRBD2 (7 bases). Germline-derived CDR1 and CDR2 are SGHTA and FQGNSA. Trimming left V 4 bases short and J 0 bases short, with 16 bases between. The CDR3 is 16 amino acids.

This clonotype was found once. The chain is built from TRBV30 and TRBJ1-5; weak D call: TRBD1 (5 bases). Trimming stripped 0 bases from V and 6 bases from J, with 15 bases between. The CDR3 loop spans 15 amino acids. Germline-derived CDR1 and CDR2 are GTSNPN and SVGIG (reference sequence). The CDR3 sequence is CAWSVGVRGGQPQHF. CDR3 bases: TGTGCCTGGAGTGTAGGGGTCCGGGGAGGTCAGCCCCAGCATTTT.

This chain connects TRBV7-2 to TRBJ2-5, with 8 bases identical to TRBD2. Unmatched junction bases numbered 9, after V lost 8 bases and J lost 4 bases. The CDR3 has 14 residues. CDR1 and CDR2 from the germline V gene are SGHTA and FQGNSA. This CDR3 is CASAAAGGIETQYF. In DNA, the CDR3 is TGTGCCAGCGCGGCGGCGGGAGGCATAGAGACCCAGTACTTC.

The genes are TRBV20-1 and TRBJ2-1; D is tentatively TRBD1 or TRBD2 (6 bases each). The CDR3 runs 11 residues. V lost 4 bases and J lost 15, with 16 bases in between. CDR1 is DFQATT, CDR2 SNEGSKA, per germline (reference sequence). CDR3 nucleotide sequence: TGCAGTGCTACTACTTGGGGGGCCCCGTTCTTC. This codes for CSATTWGAPFF.

In DNA, the CDR3 is TGCAGTGCCTCGACCCCGTTGAACACTGAAGCTTTCTTT. This translates into CSASTPLNTEAFF. V gene TRBV20-1 combines with J gene TRBJ1-1, with no clear D. This CDR3 region has 13 residues. V was trimmed by 6 bases and J by 0 bases, leaving 11 bases between them. Germline V CDR1 and CDR2: DFQATT, SNEGSKA (reference sequence).

This clonotype has a single count. The rearrangement joins TRBV12-3 or TRBV12-4 to TRBJ2-7; D uncertain. V was clipped by 0 bases and J by 7 bases, with 10 bases between them. CDR3 length equals 13 residues. The CDR3 DNA sequence: TGTGCCAGCAGTTTAGCGCCCTACAATGAGCAGTACTTC. It encodes CASSLAPYNEQYF.

This chain uses TRBV29-1 with TRBJ2-7, with 7 bases that match TRBD1. The CDR3 has 13 amino acids. Germline CDR1 and CDR2: SQVTM and ANQGSEA. V gave up 3 bases and J gave up 2 bases; unmatched junction bases: 4. The CDR3 loop reads CSVEVRGTYEQYF. Written as DNA, the CDR3 is TGCAGCGTTGAGGTCAGGGGGACCTACGAGCAGTACTTC.

This clonotype was seen many times. A much more abundant neighbour one base away suggests this may be a read error. The chain combines TRBV2 with TRBJ2-7, with 7 bases aligning to TRBD2. The CDR3 contains 12 residues. V gave up 6 bases and J gave up 6 bases; unmatched junction bases: 5. CDR1 and CDR2 from the germline V gene are SNHLY and FYNNEI. The CDR3 is CASRRDYFEQYF. CDR3 nucleotides: TGTGCCAGCAGGCGGGACTACTTCGAGCAGTACTTC.

The chain recombines TRBV7-2 with TRBJ1-4; D remains unclear. Trimming stripped 5 bases from V and 2 bases from J, with 6 bases between. The CDR3 is made up of 13 amino acids. Germline V gene data show CDR1 as SGHTA and CDR2 as FQGNSA. The CDR3 DNA reads TGTGCCAGCAGCCGCGACACTAATGAAAAACTGTTTTTT. Protein sequence: CASSRDTNEKLFF.

The rearrangement links TRBV5-1 to TRBJ1-2; D remains unclear. The CDR3 contains 13 residues. CDR1 is SGHRS, CDR2 YFSETQ, per germline. V gave up 4 bases and J gave up 2 bases, with 9 bases separating them. For the CDR3, the DNA is TGCGCCAGCAGCGGGGATATGAACTATGGCTACACCTTC. This translates into CASSGDMNYGYTF.

This clonotype has a handful of counts. The chain has TRBV20-1 and TRBJ1-1; D possibly corresponds to TRBD1 (6 bases). This CDR3 is built from 13 residues. The germline V gene encodes CDR1 DFQATT and CDR2 SNEGSKA (reference sequence). Trimming took off 6 bases at V and 4 bases at J, with 15 bases between the two ends. CDR3 DNA: TGCAGTGCCCCCCCACGGGGGCGCACTGAAGCTTTCTTT. This gives the protein CSAPPRGRTEAFF.

The table lists this clonotype with a few counts. The V call is TRBV7-2, the J call TRBJ1-1; 7 nucleotides line up with TRBD1. CDR1 is SGHTA, CDR2 FQGNSA, per germline. The CDR3 sequence is 13 residues long. Trimming removed 1 base from V and 8 bases from J; junction bases left unmatched: 4. CDR3 sequence reads: CASSLVVGQEAFF. DNA for the CDR3: TGTGCCAGCAGCTTAGTCGTGGGACAGGAAGCTTTCTTT.

The rearrangement links TRBV5-1 to TRBJ2-5; D may be TRBD2 (7 bases). The end of the DNA fits TRBJ2-7 better, so the J call may be wrong. Per germline, CDR1 SGHRS and CDR2 YFSETQ. CDR3 size: 15 residues. The CDR3 region has the DNA TGCGCCAGCAGCTTGACCGGCGCGGGGGCCAACGAGCAGTACTTC. Encoded protein: CASSLTGAGANEQYF.

This clonotype was observed once. The genes are TRBV12-3 or TRBV12-4 and TRBJ2-5; weak D call: TRBD2 (7 bases). This CDR3 spans 15 amino acids. V was shortened by 6 bases and J by 3 bases, with 17 bases between the two germline ends. In DNA, the CDR3 is TGTGCCAGCAGCCCCCTGGGGGGGGCTAAAGAGACCCAGTACTTC. Protein: CASSPLGGAKETQYF.

The chain recombines TRBV29-1 with TRBJ2-2; the D is unclear. The germline V gene has CDR1 SQVTM and CDR2 ANQGSEA. Trimming removed 5 bases at V and 4 bases at J, with 14 bases between. This CDR3 spans 14 amino acids. The CDR3 sequence is CSVIYSGLTGELFF. Here the CDR3 DNA reads TGCAGCGTTATATACTCGGGTCTCACCGGGGAGCTGTTTTTT.

Points on this clonotype: Compared with germline, one end of the junction differs, possibly owing to a read error. The rearrangement joins TRBV6-1 to TRBJ2-4, with D unresolved. Germline V gene lookup returns CDR1 MNHNS and CDR2 SASEGT. The CDR3 totals 16 residues. The CDR3 region has the DNA TGCGCCAGCAGTGAAGCCTTTCTGGGGACCAAAAACATTCAGTACTTC. It is translated as CASSEAFLGTKNIQYF.

This sequence joins TRBV24-1 and TRBJ2-1; 10 bases are shared with TRBD2. Germline-derived CDR1 and CDR2 are KGHDR and SFDVKD. The CDR3 covers 14 residues. Germline trimming cut 5 bases from V and 6 bases from J; bases unmatched to any gene: 3. The CDR3 sequence: CATSALAGPNEQFF. The CDR3 DNA sequence: TGTGCCACCAGTGCACTAGCGGGACCCAATGAGCAGTTCTTC.

This clonotype has a handful of counts. This sequence joins TRBV29-1 and TRBJ2-5, with 7 bases lining up with TRBD1. The J segment lost 0 bases and the V segment lost 3 bases, leaving 10 bases of the junction unmatched. The CDR3 length is 16 residues. The germline V gene encodes CDR1 SQVTM and CDR2 ANQGSEA. CDR3 coding DNA: TGCAGCGTTGATAGGTCGACAGGGCCATACCAAGAGACCCAGTACTTC. It yields the protein CSVDRSTGPYQETQYF.

V is TRBV5-8 and J is TRBJ2-5, with 12 positions matching TRBD1. Germline CDR1 is SGHTS and CDR2 is YDEGEE. The trim removed 3 bases at V and 4 bases at J, leaving 7 bases unmatched. The CDR3 length is 16 residues. The CDR3 region is CASSSRDRGLVETQYF. The CDR3 DNA follows: TGTGCCAGCAGCTCCCGGGACAGGGGGCTTGTAGAGACCCAGTACTTC.